The T cell receptor beta chain described here comes from a study of T cell changes during pregnancy in multiple sclerosis. Profiling relied on immunoSEQ multiplex PCR, and the TCRdb table lists in-frame clones only, not all of them. The sample has about 110,000 clones; 85% to 95% are singletons. The length of the CDR3 is 14 residues. Germline values: CDR1 LGHNA, CDR2 YSLEER. Trimming pared 3 bases from V and 4 bases from J, leaving 12 bases between. The specimen was peripheral blood, collected in the third trimester of pregnancy. The receptor's source is a female donor in good health, enrolled as a control in a pregnancy study. The chain carries TRBV4-3 and TRBJ1-2; D may be TRBD1 (5 bases). CDR3 nucleotide sequence: TGCGCCAGCAGCCAGACTCGGGGGAGCTATGGCTACACCTTC. Protein: CASSQTRGSYGYTF.